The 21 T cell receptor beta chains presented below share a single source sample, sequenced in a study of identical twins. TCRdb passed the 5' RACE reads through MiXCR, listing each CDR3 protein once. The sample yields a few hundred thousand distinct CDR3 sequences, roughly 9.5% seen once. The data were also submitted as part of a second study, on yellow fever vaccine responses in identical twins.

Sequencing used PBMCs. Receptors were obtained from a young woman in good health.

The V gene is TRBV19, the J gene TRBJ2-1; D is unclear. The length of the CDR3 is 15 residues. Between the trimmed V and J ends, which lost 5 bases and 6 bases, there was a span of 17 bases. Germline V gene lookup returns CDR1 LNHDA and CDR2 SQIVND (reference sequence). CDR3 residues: CASSLVVSPVNEQFF. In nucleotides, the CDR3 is TGTGCCAGTAGTCTCGTAGTCTCACCGGTCAATGAGCAGTTCTTC.

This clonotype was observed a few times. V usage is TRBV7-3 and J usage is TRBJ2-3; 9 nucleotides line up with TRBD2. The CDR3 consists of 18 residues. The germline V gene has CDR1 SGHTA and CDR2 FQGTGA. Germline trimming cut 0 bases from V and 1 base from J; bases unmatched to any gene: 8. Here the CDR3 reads CASSLTGAAGGRTDTQYF. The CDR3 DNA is TGTGCCAGCAGCTTAACCGGCGCAGCGGGGGGACGCACAGATACGCAGTATTTT.

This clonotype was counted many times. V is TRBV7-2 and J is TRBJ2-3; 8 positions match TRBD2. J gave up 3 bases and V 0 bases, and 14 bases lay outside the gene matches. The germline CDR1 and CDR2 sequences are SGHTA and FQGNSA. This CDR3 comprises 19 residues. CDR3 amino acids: CASSLAGVGAGGRTDTQYF. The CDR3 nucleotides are TGTGCCAGCAGCTTAGCGGGAGTTGGGGCGGGGGGCCGGACAGATACGCAGTATTTT.

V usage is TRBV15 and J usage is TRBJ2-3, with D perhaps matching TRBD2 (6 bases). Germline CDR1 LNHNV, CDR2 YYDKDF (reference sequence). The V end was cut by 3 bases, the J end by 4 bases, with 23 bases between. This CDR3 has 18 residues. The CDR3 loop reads CATSSIMSAGWESDTQYF. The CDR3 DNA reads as TGTGCCACCAGCAGTATTATGAGTGCGGGATGGGAATCAGATACGCAGTATTTT.

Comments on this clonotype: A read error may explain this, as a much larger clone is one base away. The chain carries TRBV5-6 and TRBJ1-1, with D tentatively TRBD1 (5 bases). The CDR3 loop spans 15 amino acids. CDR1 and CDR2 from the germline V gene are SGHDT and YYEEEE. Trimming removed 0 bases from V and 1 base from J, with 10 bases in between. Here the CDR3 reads CASSLDGRANTEAFF. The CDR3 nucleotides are TGTGCCAGCAGCTTGGATGGCAGGGCGAACACTGAAGCTTTCTTT.

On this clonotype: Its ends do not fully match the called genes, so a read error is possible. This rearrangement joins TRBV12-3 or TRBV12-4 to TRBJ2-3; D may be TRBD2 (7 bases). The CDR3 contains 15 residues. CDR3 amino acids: CACSLDLGGRDTQYF. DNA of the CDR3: TGTGCCTGCAGTTTAGATCTGGGGGGGCGAGATACGCAGTATTTT.

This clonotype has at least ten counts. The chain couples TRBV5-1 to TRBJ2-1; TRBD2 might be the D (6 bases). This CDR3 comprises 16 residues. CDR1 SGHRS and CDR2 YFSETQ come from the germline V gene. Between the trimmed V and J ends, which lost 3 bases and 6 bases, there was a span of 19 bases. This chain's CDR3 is CASSSINGGKGNEQFF. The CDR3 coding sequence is TGCGCCAGCAGCTCGATAAACGGGGGAAAGGGCAATGAGCAGTTCTTC.

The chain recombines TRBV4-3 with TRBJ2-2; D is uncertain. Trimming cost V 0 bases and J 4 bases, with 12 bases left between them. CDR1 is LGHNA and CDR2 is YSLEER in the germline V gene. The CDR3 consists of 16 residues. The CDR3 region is CASSQDPNSPTGELFF. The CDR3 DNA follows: TGCGCCAGCAGCCAAGACCCCAACTCACCCACCGGGGAGCTGTTTTTT.

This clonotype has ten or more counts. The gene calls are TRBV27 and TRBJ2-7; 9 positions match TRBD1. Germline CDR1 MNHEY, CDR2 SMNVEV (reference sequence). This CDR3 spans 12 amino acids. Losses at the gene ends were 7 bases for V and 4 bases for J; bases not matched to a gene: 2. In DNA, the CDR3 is TGTGCCAGCATGGGACAGGGATACGAGCAGTACTTC. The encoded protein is CASMGQGYEQYF.

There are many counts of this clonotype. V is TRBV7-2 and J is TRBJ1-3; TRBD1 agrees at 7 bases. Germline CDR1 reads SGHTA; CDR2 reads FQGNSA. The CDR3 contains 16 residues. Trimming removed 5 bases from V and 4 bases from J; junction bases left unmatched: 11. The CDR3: CASSPRNRGWGNTIYF. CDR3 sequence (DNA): TGTGCCAGCAGCCCCCGTAACAGGGGTTGGGGAAACACCATATATTTT.

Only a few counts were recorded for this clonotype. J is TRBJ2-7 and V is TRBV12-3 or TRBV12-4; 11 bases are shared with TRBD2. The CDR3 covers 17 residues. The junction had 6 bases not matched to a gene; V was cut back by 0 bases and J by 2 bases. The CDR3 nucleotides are TGTGCCAGCAGTTTAGCTTTACTAGCGGGAGTCCCCTACGAGCAGTACTTC. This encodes CASSLALLAGVPYEQYF.

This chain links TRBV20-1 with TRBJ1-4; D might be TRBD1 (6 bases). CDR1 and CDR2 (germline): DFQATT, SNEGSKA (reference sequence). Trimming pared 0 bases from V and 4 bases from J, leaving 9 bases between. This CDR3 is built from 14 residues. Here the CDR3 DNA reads TGCAGTGCTAGAGACGGAGGGGGTAATGAAAAACTGTTTTTT. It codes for CSARDGGGNEKLFF.

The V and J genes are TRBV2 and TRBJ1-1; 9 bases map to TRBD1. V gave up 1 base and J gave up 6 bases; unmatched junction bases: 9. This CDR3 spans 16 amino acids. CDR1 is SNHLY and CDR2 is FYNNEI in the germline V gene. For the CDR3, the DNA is TGTGCCAGCAGTGAAGATCTAACAGGGGGCGCGGCTGAAGCTTTCTTT. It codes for CASSEDLTGGAAEAFF.

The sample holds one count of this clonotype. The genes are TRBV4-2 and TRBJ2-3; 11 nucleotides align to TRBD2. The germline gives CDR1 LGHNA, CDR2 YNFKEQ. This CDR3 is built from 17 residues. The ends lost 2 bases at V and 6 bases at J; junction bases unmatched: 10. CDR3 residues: CASSQSPLAGARDTQYF. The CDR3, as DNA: TGTGCCAGCAGCCAATCTCCACTAGCGGGGGCTAGGGATACGCAGTATTTT.

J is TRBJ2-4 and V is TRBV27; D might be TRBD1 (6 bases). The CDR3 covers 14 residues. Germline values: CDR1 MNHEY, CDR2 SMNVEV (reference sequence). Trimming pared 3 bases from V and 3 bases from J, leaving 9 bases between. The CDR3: CASSFQGLKNIQYF. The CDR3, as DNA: TGTGCCAGCAGTTTCCAGGGGCTCAAAAACATTCAGTACTTC.

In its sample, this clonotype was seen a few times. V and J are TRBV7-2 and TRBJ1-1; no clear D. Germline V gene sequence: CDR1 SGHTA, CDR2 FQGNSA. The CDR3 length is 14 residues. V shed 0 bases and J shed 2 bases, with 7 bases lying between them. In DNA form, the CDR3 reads TGTGCCAGCAGCTTAGCGAACAGTAACACTGAAGCTTTCTTT. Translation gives CASSLANSNTEAFF.

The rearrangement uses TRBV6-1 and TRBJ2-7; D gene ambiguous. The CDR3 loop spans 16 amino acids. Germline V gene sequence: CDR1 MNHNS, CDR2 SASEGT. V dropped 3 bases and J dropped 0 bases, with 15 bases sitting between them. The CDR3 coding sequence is TGTGCCAGCAGTGACACTGGACGAAAAGGCTCCTACGAGCAGTACTTC. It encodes CASSDTGRKGSYEQYF.

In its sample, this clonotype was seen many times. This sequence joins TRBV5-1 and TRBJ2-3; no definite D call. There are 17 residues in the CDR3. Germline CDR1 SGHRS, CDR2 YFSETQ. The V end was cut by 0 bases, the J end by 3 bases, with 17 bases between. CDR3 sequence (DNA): TGCGCCAGCAGCTTGGAGCGTGTGGGCAGAGAAACAGATACGCAGTATTTT. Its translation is CASSLERVGRETDTQYF.

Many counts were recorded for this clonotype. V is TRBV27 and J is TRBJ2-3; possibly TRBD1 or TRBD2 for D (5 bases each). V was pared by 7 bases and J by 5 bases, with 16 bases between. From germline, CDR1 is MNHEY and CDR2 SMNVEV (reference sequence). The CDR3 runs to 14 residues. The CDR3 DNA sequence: TGTGCCAGCAAGATGTGGTTGAGGGGAGATACGCAGTATTTT. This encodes CASKMWLRGDTQYF.

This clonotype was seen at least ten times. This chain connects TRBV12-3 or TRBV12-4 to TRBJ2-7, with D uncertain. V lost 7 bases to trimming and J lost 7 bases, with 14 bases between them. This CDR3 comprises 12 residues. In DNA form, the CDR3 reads TGTGCCAGCACTCCCCAGGTGGGAGAGCAGTACTTC. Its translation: CASTPQVGEQYF.

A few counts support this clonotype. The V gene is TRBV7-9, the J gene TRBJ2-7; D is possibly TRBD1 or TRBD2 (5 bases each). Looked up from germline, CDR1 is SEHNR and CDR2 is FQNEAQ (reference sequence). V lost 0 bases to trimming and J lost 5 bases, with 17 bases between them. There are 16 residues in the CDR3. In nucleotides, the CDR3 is TGTGCCAGCAGCTTAGCCCCTTTCCAGGGAGTTGACGAGCAGTACTTC. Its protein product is CASSLAPFQGVDEQYF. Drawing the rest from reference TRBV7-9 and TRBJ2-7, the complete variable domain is DTGVSQNPRHKITKRGQNVTFRCDPISEHNRLYWYRQTLGQGPEFLTYFQNEAQLEKSRLLSDRFSAERPKGSFSTLEIQRTEQGDSAMYLCASSLAPFQGVDEQYFGPGTRLTVT.